Listed here are 12 T cell receptor beta chains from one sample, sequenced in a study of radiation and T cells in renal cell carcinoma. Some clones are missing from TCRdb's copy, which holds only in-frame ones; the method was immunoSEQ multiplex PCR. The repertoire holds 160,000 or so clones, with roughly 87% as singletons. Time point: blood 2 weeks post-SBRT. The treatment: 15 Gy SBRT to primary tumor, nephrectomy 4 weeks later. Source: blood, taken from a patient whose treatment included radiotherapy and nephrectomy. The source of these receptors is a woman in her forties or fifties with renal cell carcinoma.

The chain joins TRBV18 to TRBJ1-2; 7 bases fit TRBD1. This CDR3 contains 13 residues. The V gene end was trimmed by 4 bases and the J gene end by 8 bases; junction bases not matched to a gene: 7. Germline values: CDR1 KGHSH, CDR2 LQKENI. CDR3 sequence: CASSLTGSEGYTF. DNA for the CDR3: TGTGCCAGCTCACTGACAGGGTCCGAGGGCTACACCTTC.

The J gene is TRBJ1-2, the V gene TRBV7-9, with 8 bases identical to TRBD1. There are 15 residues in the CDR3. The J segment lost 4 bases and the V segment lost 1 base, leaving 5 bases of the junction unmatched. Germline V gene lookup returns CDR1 SEHNR and CDR2 FQNEAQ (reference sequence). In DNA, the CDR3 is TGTGCCAGCAGCTTAGGGGACAGGCAAACCTATGGCTACACCTTC. Translating it yields CASSLGDRQTYGYTF.

The chain recombines TRBV19 with TRBJ2-1; no firm D call. Germline CDR1 and CDR2: LNHDA and SQIVND (reference sequence). V shed 1 base and J shed 9 bases, with 10 bases lying between them. This CDR3 is 13 amino acids long. CDR3 bases: TGTGCCAGTAGTATAGTATCGGGTGGTGAGCAGTTCTTC. It codes for CASSIVSGGEQFF.

V gene TRBV7-3 combines with J gene TRBJ2-5; 7 bases line up with TRBD1. This CDR3 region has 15 residues. Trimming cost V 9 bases and J 4 bases; bases outside gene matches: 14. From germline, CDR1 is SGHTA and CDR2 FQGTGA. CDR3 in amino acids: CASSQGVDSRETQYF. The CDR3 DNA is TGTGCCAGTTCGCAGGGGGTCGACAGTCGAGAGACCCAGTACTTC.

As regards this clone: The junction shows a germline mismatch at one end, possibly a read error. J is TRBJ1-1 and V is TRBV6-1; D uncertain. This CDR3 comprises 13 residues. Germline assignment: CDR1 MNHNS and CDR2 SASEGT. The CDR3 protein is CASREDGNTEAFF. The CDR3 DNA sequence: TGTGCCAGCAGGGAAGACGGCAACACTGAAGCTTTCTTT.

The rearrangement uses TRBV15 and TRBJ1-1, with no clear D. CDR3 size: 13 residues. Trimming took 0 bases from V and 6 from J, leaving 8 bases between them. Germline V CDR1 and CDR2: LNHNV, YYDKDF (reference sequence). The CDR3 spells CATSRDRFSEAFF. In DNA, the CDR3 is TGTGCCACCAGCAGAGATAGGTTTTCTGAAGCTTTCTTT.

The V gene is TRBV2, the J gene TRBJ1-1; no definite D call. This CDR3 has 15 residues. V gave up 6 bases and J gave up 0 bases, with 14 bases separating them. Germline V gives CDR1 SNHLY, CDR2 FYNNEI. DNA of the CDR3: TGTGCCAGCAGCGTAACTGATCTCATGAACACTGAAGCTTTCTTT. Translated: CASSVTDLMNTEAFF.

CDR3 in amino acids: CASIGYTEAFF. Here the CDR3 DNA reads TGTGCCAGCATTGGGTACACTGAAGCTTTCTTT. The V gene is TRBV5-4, the J gene TRBJ1-1; D gene uncertain. Looked up from germline, CDR1 is SGHNT and CDR2 is YYREEE (reference sequence). CDR3 length: 11 amino acids. V lost 6 bases to trimming and J lost 3 bases, with 6 bases between them.

The gene calls are TRBV19 and TRBJ2-2; TRBD2 matches 9 bases. The CDR3 is made up of 16 amino acids. CDR1 and CDR2 (germline): LNHDA, SQIVND (reference sequence). V gave up 8 bases and J gave up 3 bases; unmatched junction bases: 10. The CDR3 protein is CASSPAGGADTGELFF. Here the CDR3 DNA reads TGTGCCAGTTCCCCCGCGGGGGGGGCCGACACCGGGGAGCTGTTTTTT.

In its sample, this clone was seen a few times. This chain links TRBV19 with TRBJ2-3; D is undetermined. CDR3 size: 11 residues. Germline-derived CDR1 and CDR2 are LNHDA and SQIVND (reference sequence). V lost 6 bases and J 7 bases, leaving 8 bases between the germline ends. CDR3: CASSPGNTQYF. In nucleotides, the CDR3 is TGTGCCAGTAGCCCCGGAAATACGCAGTATTTT.

This clone was recorded once. The CDR3 DNA is TGTGCCAGCAGTGTTCAGGGCAGGCGCGAGCAGTACTTC. It encodes CASSVQGRREQYF. V is TRBV6-1 and J is TRBJ2-7; possibly TRBD1 for D (5 bases). CDR1 is MNHNS, CDR2 SASEGT, per germline. Between the trimmed V and J ends, which lost 4 bases and 6 bases, there was a span of 13 bases. The CDR3 length is 13 residues.

The chain joins TRBV2 to TRBJ1-5, with D maybe TRBD1 (5 bases). Trimming took 3 bases from V and 2 from J, leaving 14 bases between them. CDR3 length equals 16 residues. Per the germline V gene, CDR1 is SNHLY and CDR2 is FYNNEI. The chain's CDR3 is CASSDGQGWRNQPQHF. CDR3 DNA sequence: TGTGCCAGCAGTGATGGGCAGGGCTGGCGCAATCAGCCCCAGCATTTT. Looking up the rest from reference TRBV2 and TRBJ1-5 gives the full variable domain: EPEVTQTPSHQVTQMGQEVILRCVPISNHLYFYWYRQILGQKVEFLVSFYNNEISEKSEIFDDQFSVERPDGSNFTLKIRSTKLEDSAMYFCASSDGQGWRNQPQHFGDGTRLSIL.